Shown below are 20 T cell receptor beta chains from a single sample sequenced in a study of blood T cell repertoires in COVID-19. The repertoire was sequenced with immunoSEQ multiplex PCR; TCRdb's copy has only in-frame clones and lacks some. The data hold under 550,000 clones, with 80% to 90% observed a single time. Sequencing was performed on peripheral blood. The receptor source for this set is a man aged 18 to 30 with COVID-19, enrolled during active disease.

In nucleotides, the CDR3 is TGTGCCACCAGCAGGTCCACAGGGACTAATGAAAAACTGTTTTTT. This codes for CATSRSTGTNEKLFF. This sequence joins TRBV15 and TRBJ1-4; tentative D call: TRBD1 (6 bases). V lost 3 bases, J lost 2 bases, and 10 bases lay in between. Germline values: CDR1 LNHNV, CDR2 YYDKDF (reference sequence). The CDR3 loop spans 15 amino acids.

With respect to this clone: This sample includes further DNA sequences coding for the same CDR3. The gene calls are TRBV19 and TRBJ2-2; 8 nucleotides match TRBD2. V shed 3 bases and J 5 bases; nucleotides not matched to a gene: 5. This CDR3 region has 15 residues. CDR1 is LNHDA, CDR2 SQIVND, per germline (reference sequence). The CDR3 loop is CASSIGTRGTGELFF. The CDR3 nucleotides read TGTGCCAGTAGTATCGGGACTAGGGGGACCGGGGAGCTGTTTTTT.

This clone was observed a few times. The chain has TRBV12-3 or TRBV12-4 and TRBJ2-7, with a tentative D call TRBD1 (5 bases). This CDR3 contains 13 residues. V was cut by 3 bases and J by 3 bases, with 9 bases left in between. In DNA, the CDR3 is TGTGCCAGCAGTTTTGACAGAAGCTACGAGCAGTACTTC. Translated: CASSFDRSYEQYF.

This chain links TRBV2 with TRBJ2-5; the D gene is possibly TRBD1 (6 bases). This CDR3 has 15 residues. Trimming removed 7 bases at V and 5 bases at J, with 20 bases between. The V gene's germline CDR1 is SNHLY and CDR2 FYNNEI. CDR3 in amino acids: CASTGEPTQGETQYF. The CDR3 nucleotides are TGTGCCAGCACCGGGGAGCCTACCCAGGGGGAGACCCAGTACTTC.

Comment on this clone: This sample includes further DNA sequences coding for the same CDR3. The gene calls are TRBV6-5 and TRBJ2-3; 10 bases agree with TRBD2. The CDR3 totals 15 residues. V dropped 2 bases and J dropped 2; count of bases not matched to a gene: 1. CDR1 MNHEY and CDR2 SVGAGI come from the germline V gene. This CDR3 is CASSYLAGATDTQYF. The CDR3 nucleotides are TGTGCCAGCAGTTACCTAGCGGGGGCCACAGATACGCAGTATTTT.

J is TRBJ2-7 and V is TRBV3-1 (or the pseudogene TRBV3-2), with 10 nucleotides matching TRBD1. The CDR3 contains 14 residues. Germline CDR1 reads LGHDT; CDR2 reads YNNKEL (reference sequence). V was pared by 3 bases and J by 5 bases, with 4 bases of the junction left unmatched. For the CDR3, the DNA is TGTGCCAGCAGCCAGGGACAGGGGATCAACGAGCAGTACTTC. This gives the protein CASSQGQGINEQYF.

CDR3 sequence (DNA): TGCGCCAGCACCGCAGGGTCTTACGAGCAGTACTTC. Protein product: CASTAGSYEQYF. The chain has TRBV10-2 and TRBJ2-7; TRBD1 might be the D (5 bases). The CDR3 extends over 12 amino acids. Germline V gene lookup returns CDR1 WSHSY and CDR2 SAAADI. Trimming cost V 7 bases and J 4 bases, with 11 bases left between them.

V and J are TRBV9 and TRBJ2-2; 7 bases fit TRBD1. This CDR3 has 14 amino acids. CDR1 and CDR2 from the germline V gene are SGDLS and YYNGEE. Trimming removed 0 bases from V and 6 bases from J; junction bases left unmatched: 2. The CDR3 loop reads CASSVGTGPGELFF. Written as DNA, the CDR3 is TGTGCCAGCAGCGTAGGGACAGGTCCCGGGGAGCTGTTTTTT.

This clone was seen once. The V gene is TRBV28, the J gene TRBJ2-1, with 12 bases identical to TRBD1. The CDR3 runs 16 residues. Germline values: CDR1 MDHEN, CDR2 SYDVKM. The V segment lost 6 bases and the J segment 9 bases; nucleotides outside the gene matches: 12. The CDR3, as DNA: TGTGCCAGCAGCAGCCTCGGGACAGGGGGCAAGGTTGAGCAGTTCTTC. It is translated as CASSSLGTGGKVEQFF. The full variable domain, rest sourced from reference TRBV28 and TRBJ2-1, is DVKVTQSSRYLVKRTGEKVFLECVQDMDHENMFWYRQDPGLGLRLIYFSYDVKMKEKGDIPEGYSVSREKKERFSLILESASTNQTSMYLCASSSLGTGGKVEQFFGPGTRLTVL.

J is TRBJ2-2 and V is TRBV3-1 (or the pseudogene TRBV3-2); 7 bases are shared with TRBD2. The CDR3 is made up of 21 amino acids. CDR1 is LGHDT, CDR2 YNNKEL, per germline (reference sequence). V shed 1 base, J shed 1 base, and the junction held 18 bases outside the gene matches. The chain's CDR3 is CASSQATGGPQPMGNTGELFF. CDR3 sequence (DNA): TGTGCCAGCAGCCAAGCTACGGGGGGTCCACAGCCGATGGGGAACACCGGGGAGCTGTTTTTT.

The gene calls are TRBV3-1 (or the pseudogene TRBV3-2) and TRBJ2-1; 16 bases align to TRBD2. The CDR3 is 17 amino acids. Per the germline V gene, CDR1 is LGHDT and CDR2 is YNNKEL (reference sequence). V dropped 4 bases and J dropped 9; count of bases not matched to a gene: 9. The CDR3 is CASSPTGTSGRAAEQFF. The CDR3 DNA reads TGTGCCAGCAGCCCCACCGGGACTAGCGGGAGGGCTGCTGAGCAGTTCTTC.

The V call is TRBV11-2, the J call TRBJ2-7, with D uncertain. The CDR3 covers 14 residues. Germline CDR1 and CDR2: SGHAT and FQNNGV. V was cut by 0 bases and J by 1 base, with 7 bases left in between. The CDR3 protein is CASSLDPQSYEQYF. The DNA of the CDR3 is TGTGCCAGCAGCTTAGATCCCCAGTCCTACGAGCAGTACTTC. The variable domain in full, completed from reference TRBV11-2 and TRBJ2-7, reads EAGVAQSPRYKIIEKRQSVAFWCNPISGHATLYWYQQILGQGPKLLIQFQNNGVVDDSQLPKDRFSAERLKGVDSTLKIQPAKLEDSAVYLCASSLDPQSYEQYFGPGTRLTVT.

This clone was detected only once. J is TRBJ2-5 and V is TRBV23-1, with D perhaps matching TRBD1 (6 bases). TRBV23-1 falls under the ORF class, with uncertain function. This CDR3 spans 13 amino acids. V was cut by 6 bases and J by 5 bases, with 13 bases left in between. As DNA, the CDR3 is TGCGCCAGCAGAAGACAGGCCTCGGAGACCCAGTACTTC. This translates into CASRRQASETQYF.

The gene calls are TRBV6-5 and TRBJ1-1; TRBD1 agrees at 9 bases. In germline, CDR1 is MNHEY, CDR2 SVGAGI. The CDR3 has 14 residues. The V and J ends lost 5 bases and 1 base, in that order; junction bases with no gene match: 2. In DNA, the CDR3 is TGTGCCAGCAGTCAGGACAGGGGGAACACTGAAGCTTTCTTT. This codes for CASSQDRGNTEAFF.

A few counts support this clone. V gene TRBV27 combines with J gene TRBJ2-7, with TRBD2 identical over 9 bases. CDR3 length: 15 residues. Germline assignment: CDR1 MNHEY and CDR2 SMNVEV (reference sequence). With 7 bases clipped from V and 2 bases from J, the junction kept 9 bases outside the gene matches. The CDR3 DNA sequence: TGTGCCAGCACCCCTCGACTAGCGGAGACCTACGAGCAGTACTTC. It translates to CASTPRLAETYEQYF.

This chain joins TRBV5-8 and TRBJ2-5; 9 nucleotides align to TRBD1. The CDR3 is 13 residues long. The J segment lost 5 bases and the V segment lost 4 bases, leaving 3 bases of the junction unmatched. Germline V gene lookup returns CDR1 SGHTS and CDR2 YDEGEE. The CDR3: CASSGTGLETQYF. The CDR3 bases are TGTGCCAGCAGCGGGACAGGGTTGGAGACCCAGTACTTC.

A note on this clone: Other nucleotide sequences in the sample specify the same CDR3. The rearrangement joins TRBV29-1 to TRBJ1-2, with 7 nucleotides matching TRBD1. The CDR3 runs 13 residues. From germline, CDR1 is SQVTM and CDR2 ANQGSEA. V lost 1 base, J lost 4 bases, and 3 bases stayed unmatched. The CDR3 sequence: CSVEGQGGYGYTF. Written as DNA, the CDR3 is TGCAGCGTTGAAGGACAGGGAGGCTATGGCTACACCTTC.

The rearrangement links TRBV7-9 to TRBJ2-7, with a possible D match to TRBD2 (6 bases). From germline, CDR1 is SEHNR and CDR2 FQNEAQ (reference sequence). The CDR3 consists of 14 residues. The germline V and J ends were trimmed by 5 bases and 4 bases, with 15 bases remaining between them. CDR3: CASSGSGNYYEQYF. The CDR3 DNA follows: TGTGCCAGCAGCGGTAGCGGAAATTATTACGAGCAGTACTTC.

This sequence joins TRBV24-1 and TRBJ2-5, with 8 bases matching TRBD2. The CDR3 runs 15 residues. Germline CDR1 is KGHDR and CDR2 is SFDVKD. V lost 3 bases, J lost 2 bases, and 4 bases stayed unmatched. The CDR3: CATSDAREGQETQYF. CDR3 nucleotides: TGTGCCACCAGTGATGCCCGGGAGGGACAAGAGACCCAGTACTTC.

J is TRBJ2-2 and V is TRBV28, with D unresolved. Germline V gene data show CDR1 as MDHEN and CDR2 as SYDVKM. Trimming took off 5 bases at V and 3 bases at J, with 7 bases between the two ends. This CDR3 has 13 amino acids. This CDR3 reads CASSRSDTGELFF. The CDR3, as DNA: TGTGCCAGCAGTCGCAGTGACACCGGGGAGCTGTTTTTT.